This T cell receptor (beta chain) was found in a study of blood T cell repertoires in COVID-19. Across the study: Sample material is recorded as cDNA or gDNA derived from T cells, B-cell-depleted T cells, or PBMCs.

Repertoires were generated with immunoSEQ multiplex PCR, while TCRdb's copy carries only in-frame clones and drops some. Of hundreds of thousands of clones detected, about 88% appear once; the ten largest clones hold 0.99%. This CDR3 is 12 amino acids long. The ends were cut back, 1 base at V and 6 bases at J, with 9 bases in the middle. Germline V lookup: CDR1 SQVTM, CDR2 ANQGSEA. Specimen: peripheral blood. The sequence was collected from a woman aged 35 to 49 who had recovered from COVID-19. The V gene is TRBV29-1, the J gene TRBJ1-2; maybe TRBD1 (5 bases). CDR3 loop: CSVEGQGDGYTF. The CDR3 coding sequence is TGCAGCGTTGAAGGTCAGGGTGATGGCTACACCTTC.